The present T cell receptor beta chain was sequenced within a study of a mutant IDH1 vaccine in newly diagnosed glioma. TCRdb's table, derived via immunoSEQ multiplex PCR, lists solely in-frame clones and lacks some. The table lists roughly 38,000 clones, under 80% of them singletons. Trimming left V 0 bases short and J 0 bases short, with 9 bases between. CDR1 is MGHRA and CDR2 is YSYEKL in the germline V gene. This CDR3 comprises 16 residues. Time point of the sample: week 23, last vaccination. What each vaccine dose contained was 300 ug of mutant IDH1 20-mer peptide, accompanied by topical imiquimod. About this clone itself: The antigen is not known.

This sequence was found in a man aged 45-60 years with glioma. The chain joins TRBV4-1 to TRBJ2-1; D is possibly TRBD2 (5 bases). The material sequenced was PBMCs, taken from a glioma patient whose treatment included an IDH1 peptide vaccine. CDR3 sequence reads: CASSQDPAGSYNEQFF. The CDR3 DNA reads TGCGCCAGCAGCCAAGATCCGGCGGGCTCCTACAATGAGCAGTTCTTC.